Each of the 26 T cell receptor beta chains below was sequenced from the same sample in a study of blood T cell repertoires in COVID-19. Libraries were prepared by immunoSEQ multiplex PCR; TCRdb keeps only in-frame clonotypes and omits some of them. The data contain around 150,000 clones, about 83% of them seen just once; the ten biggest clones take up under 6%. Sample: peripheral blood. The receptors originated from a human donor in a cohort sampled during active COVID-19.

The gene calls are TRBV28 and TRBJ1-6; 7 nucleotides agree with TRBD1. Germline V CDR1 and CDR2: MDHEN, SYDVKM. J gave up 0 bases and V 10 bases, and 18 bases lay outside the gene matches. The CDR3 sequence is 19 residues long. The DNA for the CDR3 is TGTGCCACCCTTTTGGGCCCTGGACAGGAGAGCTCCTATAATTCACCCCTCCACTTT. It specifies CATLLGPGQESSYNSPLHF.

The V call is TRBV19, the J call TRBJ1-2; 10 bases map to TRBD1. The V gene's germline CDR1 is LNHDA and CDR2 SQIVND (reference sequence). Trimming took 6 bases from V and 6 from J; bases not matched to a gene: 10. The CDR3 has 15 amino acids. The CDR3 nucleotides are TGTGCCAGTAGGCCGACAGGGGGCCAGCGGGATGGCTACACCTTC. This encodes CASRPTGGQRDGYTF.

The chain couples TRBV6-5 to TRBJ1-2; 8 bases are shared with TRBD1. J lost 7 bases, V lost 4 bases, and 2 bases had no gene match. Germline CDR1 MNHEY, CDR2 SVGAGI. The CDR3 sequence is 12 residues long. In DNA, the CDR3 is TGTGCCAGCAGTTTACAGGGGGTTGGCTACACCTTC. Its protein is CASSLQGVGYTF.

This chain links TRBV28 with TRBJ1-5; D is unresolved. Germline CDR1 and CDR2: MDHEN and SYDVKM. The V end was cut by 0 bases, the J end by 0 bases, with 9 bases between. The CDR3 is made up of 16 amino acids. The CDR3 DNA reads TGTGCCAGCAGTTTATGGGCATCACATAGCAATCAGCCCCAGCATTTT. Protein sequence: CASSLWASHSNQPQHF.

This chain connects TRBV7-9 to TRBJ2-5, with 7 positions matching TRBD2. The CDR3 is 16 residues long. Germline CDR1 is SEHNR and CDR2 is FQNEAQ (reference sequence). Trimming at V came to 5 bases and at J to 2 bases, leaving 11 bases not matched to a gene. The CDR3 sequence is CASSPGGGSSQETQYF. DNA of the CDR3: TGTGCCAGCAGCCCTGGGGGGGGGTCCTCTCAAGAGACCCAGTACTTC.

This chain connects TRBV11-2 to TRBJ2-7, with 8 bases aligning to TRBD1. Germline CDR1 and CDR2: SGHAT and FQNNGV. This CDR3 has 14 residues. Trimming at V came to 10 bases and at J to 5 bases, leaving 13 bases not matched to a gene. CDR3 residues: CAIPRGQDVHEQYF. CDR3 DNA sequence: TGTGCCATCCCGAGGGGACAGGACGTTCACGAGCAGTACTTC.

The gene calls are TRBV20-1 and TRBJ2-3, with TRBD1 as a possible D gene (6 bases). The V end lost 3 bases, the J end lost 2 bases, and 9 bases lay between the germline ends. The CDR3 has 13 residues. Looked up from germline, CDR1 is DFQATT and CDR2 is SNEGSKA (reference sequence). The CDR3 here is CSASSGATDTQYF. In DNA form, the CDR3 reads TGCAGTGCTAGTTCAGGGGCCACAGATACGCAGTATTTT.

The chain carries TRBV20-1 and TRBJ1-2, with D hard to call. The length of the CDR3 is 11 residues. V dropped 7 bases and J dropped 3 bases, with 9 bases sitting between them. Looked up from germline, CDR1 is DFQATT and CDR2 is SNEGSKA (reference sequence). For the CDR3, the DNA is TGCAGTGGCAGATCCGACTATGGCTACACCTTC. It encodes CSGRSDYGYTF.

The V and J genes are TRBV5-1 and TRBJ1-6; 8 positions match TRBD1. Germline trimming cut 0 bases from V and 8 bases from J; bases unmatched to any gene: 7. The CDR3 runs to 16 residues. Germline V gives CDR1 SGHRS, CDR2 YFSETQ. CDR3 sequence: CASSLADRERYSPLHF. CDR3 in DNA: TGCGCCAGCAGCTTGGCGGACAGGGAAAGGTATTCACCCCTCCACTTT.

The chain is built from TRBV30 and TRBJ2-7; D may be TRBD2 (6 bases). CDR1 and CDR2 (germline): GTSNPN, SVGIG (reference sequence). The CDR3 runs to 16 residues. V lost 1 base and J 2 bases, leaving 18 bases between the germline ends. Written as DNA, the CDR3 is TGTGCCTGGAGTGGTTGGGGGGAGCCAGGAACCTACGAGCAGTACTTC. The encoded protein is CAWSGWGEPGTYEQYF. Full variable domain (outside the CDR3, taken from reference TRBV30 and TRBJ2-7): SQTIHQWPATLVQPVGSPLSLECTVEGTSNPNLYWYRQAAGRGLQLLFYSVGIGQISSEVPQNLSASRPQDRQFILSSKKLLLSDSGFYLCAWSGWGEPGTYEQYFGPGTRLTVT.

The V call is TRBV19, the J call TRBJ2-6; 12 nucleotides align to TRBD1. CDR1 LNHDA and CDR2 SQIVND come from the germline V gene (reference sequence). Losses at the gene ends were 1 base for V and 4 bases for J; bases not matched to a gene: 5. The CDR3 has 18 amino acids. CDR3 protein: CASSIVGQGAPGANVLTF. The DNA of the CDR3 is TGTGCCAGTAGTATAGTGGGACAGGGGGCGCCAGGGGCCAACGTCCTGACTTTC.

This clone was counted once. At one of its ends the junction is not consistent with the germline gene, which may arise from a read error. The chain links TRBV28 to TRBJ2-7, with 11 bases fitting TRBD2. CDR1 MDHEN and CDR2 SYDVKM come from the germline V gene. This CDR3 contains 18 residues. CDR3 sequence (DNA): TGTGCCAGCAGTTTATGGGGGGCTAGCGGGAGGAGGTCCTCCGAGCAGTACTTC. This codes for CASSLWGASGRRSSEQYF. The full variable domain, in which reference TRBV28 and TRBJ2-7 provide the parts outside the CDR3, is DVKVTQSSRYLVKRTGEKVFLECVQDMDHENMFWYRQDPGLGLRLIYFSYDVKMKEKGDIPEGYSVSREKKERFSLILESASTNQTSMYLCASSLWGASGRRSSEQYFGPGTRLTVT.

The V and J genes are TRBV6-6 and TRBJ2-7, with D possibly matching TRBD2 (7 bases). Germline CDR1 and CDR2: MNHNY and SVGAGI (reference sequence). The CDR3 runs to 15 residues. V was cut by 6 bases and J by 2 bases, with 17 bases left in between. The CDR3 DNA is TGTGCCAGCAGCCTAGGGGGGGACGGAACCTACGAGCAGTACTTC. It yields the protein CASSLGGDGTYEQYF.

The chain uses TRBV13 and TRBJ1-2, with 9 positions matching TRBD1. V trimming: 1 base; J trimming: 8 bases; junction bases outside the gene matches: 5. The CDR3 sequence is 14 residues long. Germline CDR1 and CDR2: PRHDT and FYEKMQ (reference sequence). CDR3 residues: CASSLEQGARGYTF. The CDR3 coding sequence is TGTGCCAGCAGCTTAGAACAGGGGGCGAGGGGCTACACCTTC.

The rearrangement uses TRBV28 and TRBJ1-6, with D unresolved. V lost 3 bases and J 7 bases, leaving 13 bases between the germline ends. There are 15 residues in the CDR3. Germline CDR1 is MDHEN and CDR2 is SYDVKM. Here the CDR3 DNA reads TGTGCCAGCAGTTTCAACGAGGGTAGGAATTCACCCCTCCACTTT. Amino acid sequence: CASSFNEGRNSPLHF. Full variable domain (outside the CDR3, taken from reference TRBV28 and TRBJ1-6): DVKVTQSSRYLVKRTGEKVFLECVQDMDHENMFWYRQDPGLGLRLIYFSYDVKMKEKGDIPEGYSVSREKKERFSLILESASTNQTSMYLCASSFNEGRNSPLHFGNGTRLTVT.

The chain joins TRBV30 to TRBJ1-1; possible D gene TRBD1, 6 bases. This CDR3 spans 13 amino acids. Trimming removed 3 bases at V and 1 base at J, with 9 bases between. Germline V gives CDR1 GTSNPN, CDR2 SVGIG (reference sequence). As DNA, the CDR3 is TGTGCCTGGAGAGTACAGGGGAACACTGAAGCTTTCTTT. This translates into CAWRVQGNTEAFF.

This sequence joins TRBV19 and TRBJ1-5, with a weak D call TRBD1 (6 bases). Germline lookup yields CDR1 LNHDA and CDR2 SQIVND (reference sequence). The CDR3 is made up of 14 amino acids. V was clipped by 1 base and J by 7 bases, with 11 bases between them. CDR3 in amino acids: CASSIGTEGQPQHF. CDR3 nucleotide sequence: TGTGCCAGTAGTATAGGGACAGAAGGGCAGCCCCAGCATTTT.

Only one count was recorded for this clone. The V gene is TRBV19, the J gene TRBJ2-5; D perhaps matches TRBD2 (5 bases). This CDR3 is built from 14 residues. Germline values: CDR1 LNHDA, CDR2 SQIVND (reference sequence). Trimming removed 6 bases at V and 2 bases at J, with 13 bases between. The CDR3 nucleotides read TGTGCCAGTAGCGAGGGTAGGCGGCAAGAGACCCAGTACTTC. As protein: CASSEGRRQETQYF.

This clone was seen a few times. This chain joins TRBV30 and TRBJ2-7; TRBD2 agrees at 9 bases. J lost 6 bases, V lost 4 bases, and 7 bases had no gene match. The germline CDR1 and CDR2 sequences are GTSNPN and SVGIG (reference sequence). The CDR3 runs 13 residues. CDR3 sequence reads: CAWMREGQGEQYF. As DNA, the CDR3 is TGTGCCTGGATGCGGGAGGGCCAAGGCGAGCAGTACTTC.

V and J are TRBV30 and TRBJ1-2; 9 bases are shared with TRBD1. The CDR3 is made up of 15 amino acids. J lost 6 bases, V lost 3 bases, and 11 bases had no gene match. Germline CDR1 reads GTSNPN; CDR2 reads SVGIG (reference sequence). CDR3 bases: TGTGCCTGGAGCGGACAGGGGATAGGGCGGGATGGCTACACCTTC. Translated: CAWSGQGIGRDGYTF.

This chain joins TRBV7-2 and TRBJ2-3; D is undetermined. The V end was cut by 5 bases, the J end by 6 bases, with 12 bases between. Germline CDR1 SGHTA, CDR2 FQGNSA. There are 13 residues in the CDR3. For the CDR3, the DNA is TGTGCCAGCAGCCCCCCCCCGTCGGATACGCAGTATTTT. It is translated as CASSPPPSDTQYF.

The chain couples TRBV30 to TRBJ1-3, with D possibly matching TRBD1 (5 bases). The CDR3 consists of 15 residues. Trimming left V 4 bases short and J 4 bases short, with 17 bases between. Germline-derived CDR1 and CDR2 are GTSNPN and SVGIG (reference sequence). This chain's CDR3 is CAWKPLDSSGNTIYF. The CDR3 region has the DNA TGTGCCTGGAAGCCCTTAGACAGTTCCGGAAACACCATATATTTT.

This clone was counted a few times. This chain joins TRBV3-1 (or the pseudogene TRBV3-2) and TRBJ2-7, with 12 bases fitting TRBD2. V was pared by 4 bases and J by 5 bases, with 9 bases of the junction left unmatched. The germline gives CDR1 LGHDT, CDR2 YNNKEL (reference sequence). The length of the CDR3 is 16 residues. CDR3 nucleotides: TGTGCCAGCAGCCTCCTACTAGCGGGGGGAAAGGACGAGCAGTACTTC. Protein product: CASSLLLAGGKDEQYF.

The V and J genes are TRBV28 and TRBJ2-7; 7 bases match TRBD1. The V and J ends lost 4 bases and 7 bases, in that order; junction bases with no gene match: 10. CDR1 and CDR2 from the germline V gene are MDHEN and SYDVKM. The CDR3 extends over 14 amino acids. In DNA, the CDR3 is TGTGCCAGCAGTTCAGTCCCAGGGGGTCGAGAGCAGTACTTC. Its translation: CASSSVPGGREQYF.

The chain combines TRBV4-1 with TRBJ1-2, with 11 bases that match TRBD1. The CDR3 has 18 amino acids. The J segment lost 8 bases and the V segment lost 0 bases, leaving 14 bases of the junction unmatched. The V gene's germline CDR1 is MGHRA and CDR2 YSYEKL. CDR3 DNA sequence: TGCGCCAGCAGCCAAGATATATCCCGGACAGGGGGCGGGGAAGGCTACACCTTC. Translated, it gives CASSQDISRTGGGEGYTF.

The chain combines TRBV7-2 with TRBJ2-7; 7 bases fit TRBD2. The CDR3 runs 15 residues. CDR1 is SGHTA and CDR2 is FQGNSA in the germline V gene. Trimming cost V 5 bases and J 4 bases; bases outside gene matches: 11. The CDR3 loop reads CASSPATSPRYEQYF. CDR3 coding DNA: TGTGCCAGCAGCCCTGCGACTAGCCCTCGATACGAGCAGTACTTC.